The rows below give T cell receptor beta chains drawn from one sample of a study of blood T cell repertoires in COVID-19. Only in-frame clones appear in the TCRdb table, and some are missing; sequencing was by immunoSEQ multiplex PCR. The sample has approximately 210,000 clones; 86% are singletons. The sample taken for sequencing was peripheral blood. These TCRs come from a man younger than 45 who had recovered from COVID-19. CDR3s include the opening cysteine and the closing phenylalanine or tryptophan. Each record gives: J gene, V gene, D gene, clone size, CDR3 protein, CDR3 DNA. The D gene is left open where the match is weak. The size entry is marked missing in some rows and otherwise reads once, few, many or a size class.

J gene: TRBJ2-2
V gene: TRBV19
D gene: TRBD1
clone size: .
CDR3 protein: CASSIVHRGSGELFF
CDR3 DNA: TGTGCCAGTAGTATAGTTCACAGGGGCTCCGGGGAGCTGTTTTTT

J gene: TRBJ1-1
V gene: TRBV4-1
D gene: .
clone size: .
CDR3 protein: CASSQAQGGGWNTEAFF
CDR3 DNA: TGCGCCAGCAGCCAAGCCCAAGGGGGGGGGTGGAACACTGAAGCTTTCTTT

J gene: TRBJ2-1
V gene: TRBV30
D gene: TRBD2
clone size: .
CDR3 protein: CAWGTSGYNEQFF
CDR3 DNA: TGTGCCTGGGGGACTAGCGGATACAATGAGCAGTTCTTC

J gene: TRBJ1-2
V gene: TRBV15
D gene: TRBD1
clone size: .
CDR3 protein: CATSSPGQANYGYTF
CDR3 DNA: TGTGCCACCAGCAGCCCGGGACAGGCGAACTATGGCTACACCTTC

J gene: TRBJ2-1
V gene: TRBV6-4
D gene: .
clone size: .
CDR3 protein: CASSVGQNNEQFF
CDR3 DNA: TGTGCCAGCAGCGTAGGACAGAACAATGAGCAGTTCTTC

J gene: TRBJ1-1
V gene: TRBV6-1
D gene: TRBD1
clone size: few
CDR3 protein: CASSEGTGTGGTEAFF
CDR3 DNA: TGTGCCAGCAGTGAAGGCACCGGGACAGGGGGCACTGAAGCTTTCTTT

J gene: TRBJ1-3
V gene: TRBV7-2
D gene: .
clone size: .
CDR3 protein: CASSLAGASSGNTIYF
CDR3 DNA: TGTGCCAGCAGCTTAGCAGGGGCGAGCTCTGGAAACACCATATATTTT

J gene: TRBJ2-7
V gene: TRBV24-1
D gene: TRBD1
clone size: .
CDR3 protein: CATSDTRDSYEQYF
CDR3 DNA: TGTGCCACCAGTGATACCCGGGACAGCTACGAGCAGTACTTC

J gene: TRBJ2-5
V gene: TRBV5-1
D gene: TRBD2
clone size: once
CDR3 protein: CASSRLAGGTQETQYF
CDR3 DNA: TGCGCCAGCAGCCGTCTAGCGGGGGGTACCCAAGAGACCCAGTACTTC

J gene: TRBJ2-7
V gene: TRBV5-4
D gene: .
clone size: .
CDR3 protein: CASSPQASYEQYF
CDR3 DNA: TGTGCCAGCAGCCCTCAGGCCTCCTACGAGCAGTACTTC

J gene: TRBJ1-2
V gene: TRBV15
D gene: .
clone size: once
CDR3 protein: CATTPTGPSLGYGYTF
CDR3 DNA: TGTGCCACCACGCCTACCGGGCCTAGCCTTGGCTATGGCTACACCTTC

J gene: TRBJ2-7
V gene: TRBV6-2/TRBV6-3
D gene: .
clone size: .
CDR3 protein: CASSFRIMDWASSYEQYF
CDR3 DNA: TGTGCCAGCAGTTTTCGAATTATGGACTGGGCCAGCTCCTACGAGCAGTACTTC

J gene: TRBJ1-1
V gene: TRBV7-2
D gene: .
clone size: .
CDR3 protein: CASREGVMNTEAFF
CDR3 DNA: TGTGCCAGCAGAGAGGGCGTCATGAACACTGAAGCTTTCTTT

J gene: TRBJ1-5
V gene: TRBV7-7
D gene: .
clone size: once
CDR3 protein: CASSFDTYQPQHF
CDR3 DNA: TGTGCCAGCAGCTTCGACACGTATCAGCCCCAGCATTTT

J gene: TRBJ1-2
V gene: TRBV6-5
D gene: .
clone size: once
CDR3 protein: CASSSPSLGNGYTF
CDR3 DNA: TGTGCCAGCAGTTCGCCCAGCCTAGGAAATGGCTACACCTTC

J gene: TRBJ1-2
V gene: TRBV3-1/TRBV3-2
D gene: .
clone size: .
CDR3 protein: CASSQNGGGGRYTF
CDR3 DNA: TGTGCCAGCAGCCAGAACGGGGGCGGGGGCCGCTACACCTTC

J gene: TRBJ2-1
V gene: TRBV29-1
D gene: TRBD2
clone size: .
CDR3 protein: CSVETGTSGRRIDEQFF
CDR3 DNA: TGCAGCGTTGAAACGGGGACTAGCGGGCGTAGGATCGATGAGCAATTCTTC

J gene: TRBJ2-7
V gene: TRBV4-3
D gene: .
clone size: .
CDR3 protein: CASSQQVGAGASTYEQYF
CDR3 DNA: TGCGCCAGCAGCCAGCAAGTGGGGGCGGGGGCTTCTACCTACGAGCAGTACTTC

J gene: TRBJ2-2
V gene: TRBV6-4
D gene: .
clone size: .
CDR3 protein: CASSDSDRSTGELFF
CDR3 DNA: TGTGCCAGCAGTGACTCTGACAGGTCCACCGGGGAGCTGTTTTTT

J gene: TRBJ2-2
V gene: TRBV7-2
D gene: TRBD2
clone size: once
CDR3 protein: CASSHWTRTEGELFF
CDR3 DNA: TGTGCCAGCAGCCACTGGACTAGGACTGAGGGGGAGCTGTTTTTT

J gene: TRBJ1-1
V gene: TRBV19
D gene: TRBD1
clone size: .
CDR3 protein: CASNPRGQIPNTEAFF
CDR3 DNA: TGTGCCAGTAACCCCAGGGGGCAAATACCGAACACTGAAGCTTTCTTT

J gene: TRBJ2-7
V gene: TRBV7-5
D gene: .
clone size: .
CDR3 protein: CARSGGPSERYEQYF
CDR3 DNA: TGTGCCAGAAGCGGAGGGCCTAGCGAGCGATACGAGCAGTACTTC

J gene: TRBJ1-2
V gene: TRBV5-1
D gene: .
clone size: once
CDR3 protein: CASSGYSGESYGYTF
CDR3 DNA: TGCGCCAGCAGCGGTTATTCGGGGGAAAGCTATGGCTACACCTTC

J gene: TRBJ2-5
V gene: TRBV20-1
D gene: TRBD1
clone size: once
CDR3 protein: CSGTGGETQYF
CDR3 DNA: TGCAGTGGCACAGGGGGGGAGACCCAGTACTTC

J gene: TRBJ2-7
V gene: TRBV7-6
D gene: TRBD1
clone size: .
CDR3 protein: CASSGQGVYEQYF
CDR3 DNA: TGTGCCAGCAGCGGACAGGGGGTGTACGAGCAGTACTTC

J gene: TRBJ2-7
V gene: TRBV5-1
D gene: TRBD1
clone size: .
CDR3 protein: CASSLGQGNSYEQYF
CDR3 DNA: TGCGCCAGCAGCCTGGGACAGGGGAATTCCTACGAGCAGTACTTC

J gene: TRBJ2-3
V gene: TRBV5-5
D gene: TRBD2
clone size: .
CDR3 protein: CASSSWAGGSTDTQYF
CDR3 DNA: TGTGCCAGCAGCTCCTGGGCGGGGGGGAGCACAGATACGCAGTATTTT

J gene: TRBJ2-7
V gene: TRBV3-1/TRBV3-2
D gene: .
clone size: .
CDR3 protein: CASSQVVNEQYF
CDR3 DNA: TGTGCCAGCAGCCAAGTAGTCAACGAGCAGTACTTC

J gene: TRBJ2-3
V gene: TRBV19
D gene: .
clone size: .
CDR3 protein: CASSTQLTPHTQYF
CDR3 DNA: TGTGCCAGTAGTACCCAACTGACACCCCATACGCAGTATTTT

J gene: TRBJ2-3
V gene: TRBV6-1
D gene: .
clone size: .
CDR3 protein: CASSESQDPTDTQYF
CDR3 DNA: TGTGCCAGCAGTGAATCACAGGATCCCACAGATACGCAGTATTTT

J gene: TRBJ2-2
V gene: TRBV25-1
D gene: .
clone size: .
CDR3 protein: CASRTGPTGELFF
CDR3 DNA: TGTGCCAGCAGAACAGGGCCCACCGGGGAGCTGTTTTTT

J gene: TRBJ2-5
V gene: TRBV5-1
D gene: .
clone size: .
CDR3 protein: CASSLEAGQETQYF
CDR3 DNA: TGCGCCAGCAGCTTGGAGGCAGGGCAAGAGACCCAGTACTTC

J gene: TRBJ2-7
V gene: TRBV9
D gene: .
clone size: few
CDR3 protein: CASSPTGYYEQYF
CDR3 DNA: TGTGCCAGCAGCCCGACGGGTTACTACGAGCAGTACTTC

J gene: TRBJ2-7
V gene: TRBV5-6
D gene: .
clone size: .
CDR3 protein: CASSLSRGVHEQYF
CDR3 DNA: TGTGCCAGCAGCTTGAGTAGGGGTGTCCACGAGCAGTACTTC

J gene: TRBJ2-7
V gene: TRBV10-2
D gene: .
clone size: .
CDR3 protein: CASSDPRALNSSYEQYF
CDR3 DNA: TGCGCCAGCAGTGACCCCAGGGCCCTAAACAGTTCCTACGAGCAGTACTTC

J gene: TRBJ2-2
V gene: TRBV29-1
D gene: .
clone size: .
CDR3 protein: CSVVLSASNTGELFF
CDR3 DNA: TGCAGCGTTGTACTCAGCGCATCTAACACCGGGGAGCTGTTTTTT

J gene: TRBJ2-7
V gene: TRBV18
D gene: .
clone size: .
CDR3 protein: CASSADRSYEQYF
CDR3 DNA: TGTGCCAGCTCAGCCGACAGGTCCTACGAGCAGTACTTC

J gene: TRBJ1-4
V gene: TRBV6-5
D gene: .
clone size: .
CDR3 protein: CASTGAGQNEKLFF
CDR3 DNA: TGTGCCAGCACAGGGGCAGGCCAAAATGAAAAACTGTTTTTT

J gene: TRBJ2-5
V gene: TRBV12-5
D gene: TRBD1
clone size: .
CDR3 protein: CASTRTGWETQYF
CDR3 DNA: TGTGCTAGTACCCGGACAGGGTGGGAGACCCAGTACTTC

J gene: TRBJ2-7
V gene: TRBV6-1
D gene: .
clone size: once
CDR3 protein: CATSPGGLYEQYF
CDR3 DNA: TGTGCCACCTCACCGGGGGGCCTCTACGAGCAGTACTTC

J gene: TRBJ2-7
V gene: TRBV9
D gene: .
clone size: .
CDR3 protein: CASSVVETGTGLYEQYF
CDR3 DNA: TGTGCCAGCAGCGTAGTCGAAACCGGGACGGGACTCTACGAGCAGTACTTC

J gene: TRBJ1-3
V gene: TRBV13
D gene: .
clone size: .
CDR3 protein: CASRVRLQHSGNTIYF
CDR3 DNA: TGTGCCAGCAGAGTTCGACTGCAACACTCTGGAAACACCATATATTTT

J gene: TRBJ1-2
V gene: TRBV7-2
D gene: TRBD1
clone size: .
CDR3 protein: CASRAIQGAGGYTF
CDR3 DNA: TGTGCCAGCAGAGCCATCCAGGGGGCTGGTGGCTACACCTTC

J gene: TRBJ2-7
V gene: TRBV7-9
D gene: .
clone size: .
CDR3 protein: CAGGESSYEQYF
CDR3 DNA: TGTGCCGGCGGGGAGAGCTCCTACGAGCAGTACTTC

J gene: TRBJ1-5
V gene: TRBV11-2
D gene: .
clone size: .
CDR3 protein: CASSLATGFNQPQHF
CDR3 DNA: TGTGCCAGCAGCTTAGCGACGGGGTTCAATCAGCCCCAGCATTTT

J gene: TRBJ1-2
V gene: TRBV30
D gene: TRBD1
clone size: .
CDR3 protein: CAWSGWTGGYVNYGYTF
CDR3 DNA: TGTGCCTGGAGTGGCTGGACAGGGGGTTATGTTAACTATGGCTACACCTTC

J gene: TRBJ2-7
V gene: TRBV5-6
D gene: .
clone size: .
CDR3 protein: CASSLPSSYEQYF
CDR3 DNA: TGTGCCAGCAGCTTGCCTAGCTCCTACGAGCAGTACTTC

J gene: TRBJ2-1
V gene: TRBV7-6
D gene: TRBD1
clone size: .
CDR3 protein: CASSLVRDRGNEQFF
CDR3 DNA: TGTGCCAGCAGCTTAGTGAGGGACAGGGGGAATGAGCAGTTCTTC

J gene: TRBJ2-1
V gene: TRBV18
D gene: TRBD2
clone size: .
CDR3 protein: CASSPTSGGRNEQFF
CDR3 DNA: TGTGCCAGCTCGCCAACTAGCGGGGGTAGGAATGAGCAGTTCTTC

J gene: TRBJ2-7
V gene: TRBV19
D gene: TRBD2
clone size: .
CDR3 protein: CASSIQTSGPYEQYF
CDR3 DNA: TGTGCCAGTAGTATCCAGACTAGCGGCCCCTACGAGCAGTACTTC

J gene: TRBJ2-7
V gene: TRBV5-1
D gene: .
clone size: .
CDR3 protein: CASSLAGTYEQYF
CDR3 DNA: TGCGCCAGCAGCTTGGCAGGTACCTACGAGCAGTACTTC

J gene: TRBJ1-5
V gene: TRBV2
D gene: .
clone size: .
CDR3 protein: CASSEREGLYQPQHF
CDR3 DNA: TGTGCCAGCAGTGAAAGAGAGGGTCTCTATCAGCCCCAGCATTTT

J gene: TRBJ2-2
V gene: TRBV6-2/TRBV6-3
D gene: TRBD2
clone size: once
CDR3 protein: CASSHPSGERAGELFF
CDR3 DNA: TGTGCCAGCAGCCACCCCAGCGGGGAGAGGGCCGGGGAGCTGTTTTTT

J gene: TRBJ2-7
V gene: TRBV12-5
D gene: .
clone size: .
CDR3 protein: CASGTAFGNYEQYF
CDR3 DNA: TGTGCTAGTGGCACCGCGTTCGGGAACTACGAGCAGTACTTC